The 7 T cell receptor beta chains listed next were all sequenced from one sample in a study of type 1 and type 2 diabetes patients. PCR was run on genomic DNA. Multiplex PCR with 30 forward and 13 reverse primers amplified the TCR beta CDR3. MiXCR, run by TCRdb on the multiplex PCR reads, gives a single entry per CDR3 protein. The sample has about 270,000 distinct CDR3 sequences, around 47% seen once; the top ten hold 12% to 15%. Sequenced: peripheral blood mononuclear cells (PBMCs). The receptors stem from a man younger than 35 with type 2 diabetes.

The chain joins TRBV25-1 to TRBJ1-1; no clear D. The CDR3 is 13 amino acids. Trimming cost V 9 bases and J 5 bases, with 16 bases left between them. The V gene's germline CDR1 is MGHDK and CDR2 SYGVNS. The CDR3 is CASLPAENTEAFF. The CDR3 region has the DNA TGTGCCAGTCTACCCGCAGAGAATACTGAAGCTTTCTTT.

The gene calls are TRBV5-1 and TRBJ2-1; D ambiguous. V was pared by 0 bases and J by 0 bases, with 10 bases between. CDR3 length: 16 amino acids. The germline gives CDR1 SGHRS, CDR2 YFSETQ. In DNA form, the CDR3 reads TGCGCCAGCAGCTTGGCCGAGAGAAGCTCCTACAATGAGCAGTTCTTC. This translates into CASSLAERSSYNEQFF.

This clonotype was counted a few times. The chain uses TRBV13 and TRBJ2-2, with a weak D call TRBD1 (5 bases). V lost 5 bases to trimming and J lost 0 bases, with 13 bases between them. The germline CDR1 and CDR2 sequences are PRHDT and FYEKMQ (reference sequence). CDR3 size: 16 residues. In DNA form, the CDR3 reads TGTGCCAGCAGCGATCACAGGCTCGCGAACACCGGGGAGCTGTTTTTT. It is translated as CASSDHRLANTGELFF.

This clonotype was recorded a few times. The J gene is TRBJ1-1, the V gene TRBV12-3 or TRBV12-4; a weak D match, TRBD1 (5 bases). V dropped 2 bases and J dropped 1 base, with 8 bases sitting between them. The CDR3 has 14 residues. CDR3 bases: TGTGCCAGCAGTTTACAGGGAGAGAACACTGAAGCTTTCTTT. Residues: CASSLQGENTEAFF.

This chain uses TRBV6-6 with TRBJ1-2; maybe TRBD1 (5 bases). V was pared by 6 bases and J by 8 bases, with 19 bases between. Germline V CDR1 and CDR2: MNHNY, SVGAGI (reference sequence). The CDR3 covers 14 residues. The CDR3 DNA reads as TGTGCCAGCAGCTCTGTCGAGCGGGGGGGAGGCTACACCTTC. This encodes CASSSVERGGGYTF.

The CDR3 is CASSIEVRDEQYF. Written as DNA, the CDR3 is TGTGCCAGCAGCATAGAGGTTCGTGACGAGCAGTACTTC. This rearrangement joins TRBV7-2 to TRBJ2-7, with D hard to call. With 5 bases removed from V and 5 bases from J, the gap between germline ends came to 13 bases. In germline, CDR1 is SGHTA, CDR2 FQGNSA. The CDR3 is 13 amino acids.

This clonotype was observed once. The V gene is TRBV7-2, the J gene TRBJ2-7; 7 bases match TRBD1. The trim removed 2 bases at V and 2 bases at J, leaving 6 bases unmatched. The CDR3 sequence is 15 residues long. From germline, CDR1 is SGHTA and CDR2 FQGNSA. DNA for the CDR3: TGTGCCAGCAGCTTAAGCGGAACAGGGGCCTACGAGCAGTACTTC. Protein product: CASSLSGTGAYEQYF.